This T cell receptor (beta chain) was observed in a study of T cell responses to AZD1222 COVID-19 vaccine. Findings and limits, study-wide: White British donors predominated, females outnumbered males, and clonal diversity was possibly underestimated.

Measured with immunoSEQ multiplex PCR; TCRdb has only the in-frame clones, and not every one. The sample contains approximately 210,000 clones, approximately 91% of which appear only once. This clone has just one count. Its antigen is unidentified. Sequencing used peripheral blood, obtained 28 days after the second AZD1222 dose. The receptor was isolated from an adult who received the AZD1222 COVID-19 vaccine.

The CDR3 region has the DNA TGTGCCAGCAGCAGGAGCAGGGGCAATCAGCCCCAGCATTTT. Translated: CASSRSRGNQPQHF. The chain uses TRBV2 and TRBJ1-5, with D possibly TRBD1 on 5 matching bases. CDR3 length equals 14 residues. CDR1 and CDR2 from the germline V gene are SNHLY and FYNNEI. The V gene lost 6 bases and the J gene lost 2 bases, with 11 bases spanning the gap.